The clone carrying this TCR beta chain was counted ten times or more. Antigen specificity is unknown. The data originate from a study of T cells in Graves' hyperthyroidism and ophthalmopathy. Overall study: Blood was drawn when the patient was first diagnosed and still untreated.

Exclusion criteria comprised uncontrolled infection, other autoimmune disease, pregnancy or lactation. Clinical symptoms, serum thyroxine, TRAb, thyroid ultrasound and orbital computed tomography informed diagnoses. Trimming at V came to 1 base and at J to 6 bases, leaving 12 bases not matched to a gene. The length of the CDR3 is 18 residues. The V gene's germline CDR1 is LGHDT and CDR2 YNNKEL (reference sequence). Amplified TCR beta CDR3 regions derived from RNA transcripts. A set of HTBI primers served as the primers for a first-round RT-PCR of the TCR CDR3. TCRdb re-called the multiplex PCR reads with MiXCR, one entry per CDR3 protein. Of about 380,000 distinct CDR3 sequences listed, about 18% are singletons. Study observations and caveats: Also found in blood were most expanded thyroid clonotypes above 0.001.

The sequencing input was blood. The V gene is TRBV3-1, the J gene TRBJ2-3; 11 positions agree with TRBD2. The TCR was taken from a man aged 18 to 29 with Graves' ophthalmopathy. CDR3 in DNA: TGTGCCAGCAGCCAAGTAACCCCATTAGCGGGGGGGCGGGATACGCAGTATTTT. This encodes CASSQVTPLAGGRDTQYF.